Given below is one TCR beta chain in context. These data come from a study of T cell clones after liver transplantation. Between the trimmed V and J ends, which lost 0 bases and 4 bases, there was a span of 16 bases. Germline loops: CDR1 SGDLS, CDR2 YYNGEE. The CDR3 has 16 amino acids. Clones were read by immunoSEQ multiplex PCR, and TCRdb kept only the in-frame ones, dropping some. The repertoire holds 75,000 to 95,000 clones, with approximately 87% as singletons. This receptor was taken from a human patient who received a liver transplant. Some of the T cells might come from the graft donor. This specimen was CD4+ T cells from blood, taken at the 22-month timepoint. This chain connects TRBV9 to TRBJ2-5; possible D gene TRBD2, 6 bases. CDR3 residues: CASSVGFSRGGETQYF. The CDR3 bases are TGTGCCAGCAGCGTAGGGTTTTCGCGGGGAGGAGAGACCCAGTACTTC. Variable domain in full (rest from reference TRBV9 and TRBJ2-5): DSGVTQTPKHLITATGQRVTLRCSPRSGDLSVYWYQQSLDQGLQFLIQYYNGEERAKGNILERFSAQQFPDLHSELNLSSLELGDSALYFCASSVGFSRGGETQYFGPGTRLLVL.